This entry is about one T cell receptor (beta chain). V was pared by 4 bases and J by 0 bases, with 2 bases of the junction left unmatched. The germline CDR1 and CDR2 sequences are MDHEN and SYDVKM. The CDR3 sequence is 14 residues long. These data come from a study of cytotoxic CD8 clonotypes in ibrutinib-treated CLL. Method: immunoSEQ multiplex PCR; TCRdb's copy keeps in-frame clones and lacks some. The sample carries roughly 170,000 clones, approximately 80% recorded once. Sequences were derived from PBMCs, sampled after 24 months of ibrutinib treatment. This TCR was sampled from a human donor with chronic lymphocytic leukemia. This chain connects TRBV28 to TRBJ1-2; 7 bases align to TRBD1. The CDR3 sequence is CASSSGGANYGYTF. CDR3 in DNA: TGTGCCAGCAGTTCAGGGGGAGCTAACTATGGCTACACCTTC.